Listed here is a single T cell receptor (beta chain). Its antigen is as yet unknown. The sample is drawn from a study of T cell responses to AZD1222 COVID-19 vaccine. Study as a whole: Researchers grouped second doses given at about 4 or about 12 weeks into one pool.

Using immunoSEQ multiplex PCR, the repertoire was profiled, and TCRdb retains in-frame clones only, with some absent. The table lists 110,000 to 150,000 clones, around 92% of them singletons, with about 1.9% in the top ten. General observations from the study: The donor group comprised mostly white British people and more females; the analysis possibly underestimated clonal diversity.

Germline V gene lookup returns CDR1 SNHLY and CDR2 FYNNEI. CDR3 length equals 13 residues. V was clipped by 5 bases and J by 7 bases, with 13 bases between them. This sequence originates from an adult in good health. Sequenced here: peripheral blood, sampled on day 0 of AZD1222 vaccination. This rearrangement joins TRBV2 to TRBJ2-3, with D possibly called TRBD1 or TRBD2 (6 bases each). CDR3 residues: CASSSGAANTQYF. The DNA for the CDR3 is TGTGCCAGCAGTTCGGGGGCGGCGAATACGCAGTATTTT.